This T cell receptor (beta chain) was identified during a study of cytomegalovirus exposure and HLA in healthy donors. Using immunoSEQ multiplex PCR, the repertoire was profiled, and TCRdb retains in-frame clones only, with some absent. This sample carries approximately 180,000 clones, 85% to 90% of them seen once, and the ten largest clones take roughly 1.5%. CDR1 and CDR2 from the germline V gene are SEHNR and FQNEAQ (reference sequence). V shed 6 bases and J 0 bases; nucleotides not matched to a gene: 7. The CDR3 covers 15 residues. The TCR was taken from a woman between 25 and 40 years old in good health and CMV-seronegative. Material for sequencing was PBMCs. This chain uses TRBV7-9 with TRBJ1-1, with TRBD1 matching over 7 bases. The CDR3 DNA reads as TGTGCCAGCAGGAAACAGGGGACCCTGAACACTGAAGCTTTCTTT. This translates into CASRKQGTLNTEAFF.